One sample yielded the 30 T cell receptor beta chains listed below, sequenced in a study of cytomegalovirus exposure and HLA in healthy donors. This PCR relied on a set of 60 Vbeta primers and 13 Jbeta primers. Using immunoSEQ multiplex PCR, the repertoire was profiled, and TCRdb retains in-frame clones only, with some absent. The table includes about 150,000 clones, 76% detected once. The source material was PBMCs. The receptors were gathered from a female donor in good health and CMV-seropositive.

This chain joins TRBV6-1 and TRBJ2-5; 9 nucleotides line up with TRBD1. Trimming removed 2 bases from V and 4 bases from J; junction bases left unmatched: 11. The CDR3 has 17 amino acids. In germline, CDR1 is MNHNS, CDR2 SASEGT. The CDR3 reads CASSELTGTGFRETQYF. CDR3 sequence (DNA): TGTGCCAGCAGTGAACTCACCGGGACAGGGTTCCGAGAGACCCAGTACTTC.

CDR3 coding DNA: TGTGCCAGCAGCGTAGGGCTAGCGGGGTATTTTGGCACAGATACGCAGTATTTT. It encodes CASSVGLAGYFGTDTQYF. The V gene is TRBV9, the J gene TRBJ2-3, with 9 bases aligning to TRBD2. Germline values: CDR1 SGDLS, CDR2 YYNGEE. The length of the CDR3 is 18 residues. The ends lost 0 bases at V and 1 base at J; junction bases unmatched: 9.

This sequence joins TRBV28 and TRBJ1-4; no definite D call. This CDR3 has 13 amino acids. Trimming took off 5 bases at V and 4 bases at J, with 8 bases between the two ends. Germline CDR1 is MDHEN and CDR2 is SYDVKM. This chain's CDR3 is CASSPRINEKLFF. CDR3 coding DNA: TGTGCCAGCAGTCCTAGGATTAATGAAAAACTGTTTTTT.

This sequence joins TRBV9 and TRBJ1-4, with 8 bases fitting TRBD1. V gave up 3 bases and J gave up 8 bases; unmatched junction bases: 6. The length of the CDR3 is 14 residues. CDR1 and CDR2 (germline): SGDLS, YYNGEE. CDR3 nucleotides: TGTGCCAGCAGCGCCAGGGGGCTCGGAGAAAAACTGTTTTTT. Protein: CASSARGLGEKLFF.

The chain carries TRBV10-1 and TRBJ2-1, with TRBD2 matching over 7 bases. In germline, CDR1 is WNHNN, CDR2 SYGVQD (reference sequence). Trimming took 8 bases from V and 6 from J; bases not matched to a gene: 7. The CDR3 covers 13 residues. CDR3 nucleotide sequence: TGCGCCAGCGGCAGTTCGGGGGGCAATGAGCAGTTCTTC. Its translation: CASGSSGGNEQFF.

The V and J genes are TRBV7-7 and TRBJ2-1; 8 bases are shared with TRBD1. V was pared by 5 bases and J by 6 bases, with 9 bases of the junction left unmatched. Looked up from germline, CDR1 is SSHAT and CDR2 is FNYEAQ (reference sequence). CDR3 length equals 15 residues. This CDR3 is CASSLGTGRLNEQFF. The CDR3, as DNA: TGTGCCAGCAGCCTCGGGACAGGCCGACTCAATGAGCAGTTCTTC.

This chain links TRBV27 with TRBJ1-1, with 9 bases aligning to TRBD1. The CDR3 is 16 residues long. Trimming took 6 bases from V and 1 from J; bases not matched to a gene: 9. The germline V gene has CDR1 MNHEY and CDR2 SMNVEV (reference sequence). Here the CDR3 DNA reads TGTGCCAGCAGCAAGAGACAGGGGGTCGGGAACACTGAAGCTTTCTTT. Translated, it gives CASSKRQGVGNTEAFF.

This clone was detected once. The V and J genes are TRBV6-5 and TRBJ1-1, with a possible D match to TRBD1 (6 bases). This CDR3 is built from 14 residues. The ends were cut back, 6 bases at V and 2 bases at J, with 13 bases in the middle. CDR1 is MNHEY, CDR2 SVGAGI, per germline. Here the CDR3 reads CASRWQGPNTEAFF. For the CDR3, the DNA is TGTGCCAGCAGATGGCAGGGGCCCAACACTGAAGCTTTCTTT.

The CDR3 coding sequence is TGCGCCAGCAGCCCAGGAACAGGGGCCGAAACTAATGAAAAACTGTTTTTT. This encodes CASSPGTGAETNEKLFF. The chain couples TRBV5-1 to TRBJ1-4; 7 nucleotides agree with TRBD1. Germline V gives CDR1 SGHRS, CDR2 YFSETQ. The J segment lost 1 base and the V segment lost 4 bases, leaving 10 bases of the junction unmatched. The CDR3 is 17 residues long.

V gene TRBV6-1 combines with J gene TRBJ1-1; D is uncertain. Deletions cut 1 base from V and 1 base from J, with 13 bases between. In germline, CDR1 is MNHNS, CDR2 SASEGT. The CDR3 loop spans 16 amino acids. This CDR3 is CASSEVGTWANTEAFF. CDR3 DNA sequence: TGTGCCAGCAGTGAAGTCGGCACATGGGCGAACACTGAAGCTTTCTTT.

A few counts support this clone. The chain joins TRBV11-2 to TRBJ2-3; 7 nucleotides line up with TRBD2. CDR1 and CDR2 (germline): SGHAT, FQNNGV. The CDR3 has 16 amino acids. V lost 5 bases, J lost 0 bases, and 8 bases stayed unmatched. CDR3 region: CASSPFGGSSTDTQYF. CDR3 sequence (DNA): TGTGCCAGCAGCCCGTTTGGCGGGAGTAGCACAGATACGCAGTATTTT.

CDR3 protein: CASSLGHVYYEQYF. DNA for the CDR3: TGCGCCAGCAGCTTGGGACACGTGTACTACGAGCAGTACTTC. The rearrangement links TRBV5-1 to TRBJ2-7; no definite D call. Germline CDR1 reads SGHRS; CDR2 reads YFSETQ. This CDR3 has 14 residues. V shed 0 bases and J shed 3 bases, with 10 bases lying between them.

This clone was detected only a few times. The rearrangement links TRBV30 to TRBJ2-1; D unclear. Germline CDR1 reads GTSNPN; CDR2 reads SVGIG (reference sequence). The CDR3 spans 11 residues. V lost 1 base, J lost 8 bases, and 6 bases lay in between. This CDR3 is CAWSAGYEQFF. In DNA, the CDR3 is TGTGCCTGGAGTGCGGGTTATGAGCAGTTCTTC.

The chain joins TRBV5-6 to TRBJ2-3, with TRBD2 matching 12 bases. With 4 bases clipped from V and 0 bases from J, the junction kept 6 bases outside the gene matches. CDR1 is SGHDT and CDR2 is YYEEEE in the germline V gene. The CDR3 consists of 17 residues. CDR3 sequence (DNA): TGTGCCAGCAGCCTGACTAGCGGGGGACTGAGCACAGATACGCAGTATTTT. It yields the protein CASSLTSGGLSTDTQYF.

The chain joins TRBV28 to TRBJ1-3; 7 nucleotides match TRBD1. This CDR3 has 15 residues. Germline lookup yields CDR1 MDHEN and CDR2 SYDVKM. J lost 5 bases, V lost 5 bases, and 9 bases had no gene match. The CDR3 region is CASSSDGTARNTIYF. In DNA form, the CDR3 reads TGTGCCAGCAGTAGCGACGGGACAGCGCGAAACACCATATATTTT.

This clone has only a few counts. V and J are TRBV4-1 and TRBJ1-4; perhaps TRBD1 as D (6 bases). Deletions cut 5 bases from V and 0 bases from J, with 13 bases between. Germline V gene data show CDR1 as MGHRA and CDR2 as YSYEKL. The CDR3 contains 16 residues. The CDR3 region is CASSLTGIPTNEKLFF. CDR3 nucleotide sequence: TGCGCCAGCAGCTTAACAGGGATTCCAACTAATGAAAAACTGTTTTTT.

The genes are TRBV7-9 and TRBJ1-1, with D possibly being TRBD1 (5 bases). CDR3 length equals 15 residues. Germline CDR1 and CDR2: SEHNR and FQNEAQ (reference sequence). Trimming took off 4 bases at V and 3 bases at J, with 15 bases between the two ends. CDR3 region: CASSSALGGHTEAFF. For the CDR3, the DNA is TGTGCCAGCAGCTCCGCCCTCGGGGGACACACTGAAGCTTTCTTT.

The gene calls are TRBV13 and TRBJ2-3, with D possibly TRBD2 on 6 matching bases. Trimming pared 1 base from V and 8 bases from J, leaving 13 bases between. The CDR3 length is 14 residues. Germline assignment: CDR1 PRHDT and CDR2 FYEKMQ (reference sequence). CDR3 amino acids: CASSLASGAGTQYF. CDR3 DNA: TGTGCCAGCAGCTTAGCCAGCGGAGCGGGTACGCAGTATTTT.

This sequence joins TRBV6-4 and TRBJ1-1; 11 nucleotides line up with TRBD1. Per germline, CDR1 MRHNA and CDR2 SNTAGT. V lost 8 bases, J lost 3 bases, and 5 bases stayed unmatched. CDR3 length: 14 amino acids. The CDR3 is CASPPGQGDTEAFF. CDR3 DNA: TGTGCCAGCCCTCCGGGACAGGGGGACACTGAAGCTTTCTTT.

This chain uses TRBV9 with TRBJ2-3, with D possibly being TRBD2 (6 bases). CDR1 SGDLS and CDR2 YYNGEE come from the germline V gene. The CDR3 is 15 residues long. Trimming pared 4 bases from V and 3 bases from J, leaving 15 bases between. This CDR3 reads CASSLVYGRTDTQYF. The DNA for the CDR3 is TGTGCCAGCAGCCTAGTTTACGGGAGAACAGATACGCAGTATTTT.

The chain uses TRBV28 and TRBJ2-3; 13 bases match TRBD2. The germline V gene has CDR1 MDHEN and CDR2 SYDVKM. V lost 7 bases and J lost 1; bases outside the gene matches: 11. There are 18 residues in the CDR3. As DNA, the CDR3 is TGTGCCAGCACACCAAGAAGGGGACTAGCGGGACGCACAGATACGCAGTATTTT. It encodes CASTPRRGLAGRTDTQYF.

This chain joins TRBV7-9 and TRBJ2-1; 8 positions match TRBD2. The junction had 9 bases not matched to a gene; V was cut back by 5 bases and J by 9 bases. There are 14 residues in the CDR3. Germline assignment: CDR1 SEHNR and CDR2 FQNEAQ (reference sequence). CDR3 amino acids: CASSRPSSGIEQFF. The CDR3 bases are TGTGCCAGCAGCCGACCAAGTAGCGGGATTGAGCAGTTCTTC.

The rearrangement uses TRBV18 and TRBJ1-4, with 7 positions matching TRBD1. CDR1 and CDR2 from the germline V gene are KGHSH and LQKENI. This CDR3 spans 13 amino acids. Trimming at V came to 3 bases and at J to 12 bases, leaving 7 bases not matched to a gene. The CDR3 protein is CASSPSGQDELFF. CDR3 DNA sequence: TGTGCCAGCTCACCCAGTGGACAGGACGAACTGTTTTTT.

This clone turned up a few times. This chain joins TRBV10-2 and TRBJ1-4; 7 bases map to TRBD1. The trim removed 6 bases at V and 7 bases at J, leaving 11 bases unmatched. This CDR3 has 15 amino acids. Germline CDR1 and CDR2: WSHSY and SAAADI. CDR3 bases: TGCGCCAGCAGGGAGGGACGGAGGGACAGTGAAAAACTGTTTTTT. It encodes CASREGRRDSEKLFF.

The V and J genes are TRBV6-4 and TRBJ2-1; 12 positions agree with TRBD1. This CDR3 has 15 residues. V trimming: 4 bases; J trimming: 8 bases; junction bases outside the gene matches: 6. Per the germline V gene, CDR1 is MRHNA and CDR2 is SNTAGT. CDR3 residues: CASSAKGQGADEQFF. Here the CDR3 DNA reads TGTGCCAGCAGTGCCAAGGGACAGGGGGCCGATGAGCAGTTCTTC.

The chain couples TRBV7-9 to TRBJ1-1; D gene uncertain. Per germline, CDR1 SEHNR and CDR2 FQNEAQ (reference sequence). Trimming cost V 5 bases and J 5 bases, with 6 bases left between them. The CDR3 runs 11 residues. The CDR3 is CASSPGTEAFF. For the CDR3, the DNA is TGTGCCAGCAGCCCCGGTACTGAAGCTTTCTTT.

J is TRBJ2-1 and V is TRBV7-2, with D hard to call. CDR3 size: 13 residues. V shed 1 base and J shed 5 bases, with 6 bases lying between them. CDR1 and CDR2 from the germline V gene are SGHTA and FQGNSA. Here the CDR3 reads CASSLGLNNEQFF. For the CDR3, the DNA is TGTGCCAGCAGCTTAGGACTTAACAATGAGCAGTTCTTC. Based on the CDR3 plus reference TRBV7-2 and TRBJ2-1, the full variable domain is GAGVSQSPSNKVTEKGKDVELRCDPISGHTALYWYRQSLGQGLEFLIYFQGNSAPDKSGLPSDRFSAERTGGSVSTLTIQRTQQEDSAVYLCASSLGLNNEQFFGPGTRLTVL.

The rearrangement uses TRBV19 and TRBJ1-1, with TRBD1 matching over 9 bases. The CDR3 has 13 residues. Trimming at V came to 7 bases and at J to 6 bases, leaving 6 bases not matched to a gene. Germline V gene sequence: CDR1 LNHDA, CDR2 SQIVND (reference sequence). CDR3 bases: TGTGCCAGTACCTTCAGGACAGGGGCTGAAGCTTTCTTT. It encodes CASTFRTGAEAFF.

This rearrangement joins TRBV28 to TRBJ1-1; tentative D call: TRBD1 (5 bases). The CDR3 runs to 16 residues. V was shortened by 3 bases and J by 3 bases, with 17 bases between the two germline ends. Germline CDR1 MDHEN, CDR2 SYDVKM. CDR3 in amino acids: CASSFLLLKGYTEAFF. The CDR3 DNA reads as TGTGCCAGCAGTTTCTTGCTGCTTAAGGGGTACACTGAAGCTTTCTTT.

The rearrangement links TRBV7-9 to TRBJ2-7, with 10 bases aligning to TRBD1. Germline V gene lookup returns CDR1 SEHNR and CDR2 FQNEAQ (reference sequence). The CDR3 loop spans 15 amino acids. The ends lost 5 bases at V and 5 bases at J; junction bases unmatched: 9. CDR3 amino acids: CASSDPGQGRHEQYF. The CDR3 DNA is TGTGCCAGCAGCGACCCGGGACAGGGGCGCCACGAGCAGTACTTC.